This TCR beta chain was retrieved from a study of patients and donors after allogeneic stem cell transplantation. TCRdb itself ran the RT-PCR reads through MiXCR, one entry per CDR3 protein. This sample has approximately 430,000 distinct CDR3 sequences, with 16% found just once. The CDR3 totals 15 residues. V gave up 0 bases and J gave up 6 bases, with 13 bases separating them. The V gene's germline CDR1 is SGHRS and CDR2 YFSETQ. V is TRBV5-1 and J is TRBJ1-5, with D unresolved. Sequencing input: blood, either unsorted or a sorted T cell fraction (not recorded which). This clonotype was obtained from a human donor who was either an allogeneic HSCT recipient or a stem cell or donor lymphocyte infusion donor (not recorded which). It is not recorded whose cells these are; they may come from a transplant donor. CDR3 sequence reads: CASSLEGSVGQPQHF. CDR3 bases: TGCGCCAGCAGCTTGGAAGGGTCAGTAGGTCAGCCCCAGCATTTT.